Each of the 9 T cell receptor delta chains below was sequenced from the same sample in a study of γδ T cells in repeated Plasmodium falciparum infection. TCRdb redid clone calling on the multiplex PCR reads using CATT. Among 93,000 or so delta-chain clones listed, approximately 0.96% were seen once. Bulk repertoires came from Vgamma9/Vdelta2+ or Vdelta2-negative gammadelta T cells flow-sorted from PBMC. The sequenced sample was gamma-delta T cells from blood. These receptors originate from a pool of human donors (malaria-infected and uninfected, not separated).

Concerning this clone itself: TCRdb attributes to this sequence the protein of a much larger clone, which differs from the DNA translation at residue 14; a read error is likely, and the protein displayed is translated from the DNA. This chain uses TRDV1 with TRDJ1; 7 nucleotides match TRDD2. The CDR3 length is 16 residues. Germline V gives CDR1 TSWWSYY, CDR2 QGS. CDR3 in DNA: TGTGCTCTTGGGGATAACCTTCCTCCGGACACCGATAAACACATCTTT. It is translated as CALGDNLPPDTDKHIF.

This clone was found many times. The mismatch at residue 7 between this DNA's translation and the TCRdb protein of a much larger clone likely reflects a read error; the protein shown is translated from the DNA. The V and J genes are TRDV2 and TRDJ1; no firm D call. V was clipped by 0 bases and J by 4 bases, with 29 bases between them. Germline V CDR1 and CDR2: GEAIGNYY, EKD. The CDR3 covers 20 residues. CDR3 amino acids: CACDTIPASPQNYYGDKLIF. CDR3 sequence (DNA): TGTGCCTGTGACACCATCCCGGCCAGCCCCCAAAACTACTACGGCGATAAACTCATCTTT.

For this clone: A read error likely explains why the TCRdb protein, taken from a much larger clone, differs from this DNA's translation at residue 8; the protein shown is translated from the DNA. V and J are TRDV2 and TRDJ1; 7 positions match TRDD3. TCRdb offers no J gene call, so here the DNA was matched to germline to obtain one. The CDR3 is 16 residues long. Germline values: CDR1 GEAIGNYY, CDR2 EKD. V trimming: 0 bases; J trimming: 3 bases; junction bases outside the gene matches: 9. CDR3 amino acids: CACDTVEEDTPDKLIF. The CDR3 DNA follows: TGTGCCTGTGACACCGTAGAGGAGGATACGCCCGATAAACTCATCTTT.

This clone has just a few counts. The protein that TCRdb holds for this DNA derives from a much larger clone and differs from the translated DNA at residue 4, which likely indicates a read error; the protein shown here is translated from the DNA. This rearrangement joins TRDV2 to TRDJ2; 9 positions match TRDD3. Assignment of the J gene here rests on matching the DNA to germline, because TCRdb gives none. Germline CDR1 reads GEAIGNYY; CDR2 reads EKD. This CDR3 is 16 amino acids long. CDR3 DNA: TGTGCCTGTAACACCGTGGGGGATACTTTGACAGCACAACTCTTCTTT. Protein sequence: CACNTVGDTLTAQLFF.

This clone has a handful of counts. This probably arose from a read error, given a far larger clone one base away. This same CDR3 is encoded by further DNA sequences in the sample. The chain carries TRDV1 and TRDJ1; D is unresolved. Since TCRdb gives no J gene, matching the DNA to germline was used here to assign it. This CDR3 has 18 residues. The germline V gene has CDR1 TSWWSYY and CDR2 QGS. The V end was cut by 4 bases, the J end by 0 bases, with 21 bases between. CDR3 loop: CALGGWPPIRHYTDKLIF. CDR3 bases: TGTGCTCTTGGGGGCTGGCCCCCGATTAGGCACTACACCGATAAACTCATCTTT.

This clone was counted a few times. The protein recorded in TCRdb matches a much larger clone and deviates from this DNA's translation at residue 10, suggesting a read error; the protein here is obtained by translating the DNA. V and J are TRDV2 and TRDJ1, with TRDD3 identical over 9 bases. TCRdb gives no J gene; it was assigned here by matching the DNA to germline. Trimming took 0 bases from V and 1 from J; bases not matched to a gene: 11. This CDR3 contains 18 residues. Germline CDR1 reads GEAIGNYY; CDR2 reads EKD. The CDR3 loop reads CACDTLAGGCARTDKLIF. Here the CDR3 DNA reads TGTGCCTGTGACACCCTGGCTGGGGGATGCGCCCGCACCGATAAACTCATCTTT.

This clone was seen a few times. This likely traces to a read error, being one base from a far larger clone. The sample contains more than one DNA sequence encoding this CDR3. No J gene was called, and the V gene is TRDV2; TRDD3 is taken as the D call from the table, unchecked against the DNA. The germline V gene has CDR1 GEAIGNYY and CDR2 EKD. The CDR3 has 19 amino acids. The CDR3, as DNA: TGTGCCTGTGACCGGGGGATAAGGAACTGGGGGATGGACACCGATAAGCTCATCTTT. Translated: CACDRGIRNWGMDTDKLIF.

With respect to this clone: The translation of this DNA and the TCRdb protein of a much larger clone differ at residue 3, probably owing to a read error; the protein shown here is translated from the DNA. The CDR3 here is CARGERMGHIRGVCNPNASDKLIF. CDR3 nucleotides: TGTGCTCGTGGGGAACGTATGGGCCACATACGCGGGGTCTGTAATCCGAACGCGTCTGATAAACTCATCTTT. The genes are TRDV1 and TRDJ1; D is perhaps TRDD3 (5 bases). In the absence of a J gene in TCRdb, the DNA was matched to germline to assign it here. The CDR3 contains 24 residues. From germline, CDR1 is TSWWSYY and CDR2 QGS.

This clone was observed a handful of times. A far larger clone is just one base off, so this is likely a read error. This same CDR3 is encoded by further DNA sequences in the sample. The chain carries TRAV36/DV7 and TRDJ1; TRDD3 agrees at 7 bases. No J gene is reported in TCRdb; it was inferred here by comparing the DNA with germline. CDR1 VTNFRS and CDR2 LTSSGIE come from the germline V gene (reference sequence). The CDR3 is 14 residues long. In DNA form, the CDR3 reads TGTGCCCCTTACTGGGGAAAGTACACCGATAAACTCATCTTT. Protein product: CAPYWGKYTDKLIF.